These 32 T cell receptor beta chains came from one sample sequenced in a study of CD8 T cells in ankylosing spondylitis. MiXCR was run by TCRdb on the 5' RACE reads, yielding one entry per CDR3 protein. The sample yields fewer than 400,000 distinct CDR3 sequences, approximately 15% seen once. The specimen sequenced was blood, either unsorted or a sorted T cell fraction (not recorded which). The origin of the receptors is a male donor with ankylosing spondylitis or in good health (not recorded which).

The chain couples TRBV6-1 to TRBJ1-5; tentative D call: TRBD1 (6 bases). Germline lookup yields CDR1 MNHNS and CDR2 SASEGT. This CDR3 comprises 15 residues. The germline V and J ends were trimmed by 1 base and 4 bases, with 11 bases remaining between them. For the CDR3, the DNA is TGTGCCAGCAGTGAAGGGAACAGGGCAAATCAGCCCCAGCATTTT. Translated: CASSEGNRANQPQHF.

V and J are TRBV20-1 and TRBJ2-1, with 8 bases matching TRBD2. The V and J ends lost 0 bases and 9 bases, in that order; junction bases with no gene match: 7. The CDR3 consists of 14 residues. Germline values: CDR1 DFQATT, CDR2 SNEGSKA (reference sequence). This CDR3 reads CSAREEPTSGEQFF. The CDR3 DNA follows: TGCAGTGCTAGAGAGGAGCCCACTAGCGGTGAGCAGTTCTTC.

This chain uses TRBV5-1 with TRBJ2-1, with TRBD1 as a possible D gene (5 bases). V dropped 4 bases and J dropped 8 bases, with 19 bases sitting between them. The CDR3 length is 15 residues. CDR1 is SGHRS, CDR2 YFSETQ, per germline. The CDR3 nucleotides read TGCGCCAGCAGCCCCTCGGTAAATAGGGGCCATGAGCAGTTCTTC. Translation: CASSPSVNRGHEQFF.

This clonotype showed up just a few times. CDR3 in DNA: TGCGCCAGCAGCTTGCAGGGAGGGAGAGATACGCAGTATTTT. Its protein product is CASSLQGGRDTQYF. This sequence joins TRBV5-1 and TRBJ2-3, with 7 bases matching TRBD2. V was pared by 1 base and J by 5 bases, with 4 bases of the junction left unmatched. The CDR3 is 14 residues long. Germline loops: CDR1 SGHRS, CDR2 YFSETQ.

This clonotype was counted a few times. The gene calls are TRBV5-1 and TRBJ2-1; TRBD1 matches 9 bases. V lost 4 bases and J lost 8; bases outside the gene matches: 10. CDR1 SGHRS and CDR2 YFSETQ come from the germline V gene. CDR3 size: 15 residues. CDR3 nucleotide sequence: TGCGCCAGCAGCCCCGGGACAGGGTCGCTCTATGAGCAGTTCTTC. Translating gives CASSPGTGSLYEQFF.

The rearrangement uses TRBV6-1 and TRBJ2-2, with 7 bases aligning to TRBD2. The germline gives CDR1 MNHNS, CDR2 SASEGT. The V and J ends lost 7 bases and 7 bases, in that order; junction bases with no gene match: 9. This CDR3 is built from 14 residues. The CDR3 region is CASKGGGRFGELFF. The CDR3 coding sequence is TGTGCCAGCAAGGGCGGGGGACGATTCGGGGAGCTGTTTTTT.

This clonotype showed up just a few times. The chain employs TRBV7-2 and TRBJ1-4; D gene unclear. The CDR3 has 16 residues. CDR1 and CDR2 from the germline V gene are SGHTA and FQGNSA. V lost 5 bases, J lost 0 bases, and 13 bases lay in between. The CDR3 sequence is CASSPFYSTTNEKLFF. The CDR3 DNA reads TGTGCCAGCAGCCCTTTTTACAGTACAACTAATGAAAAACTGTTTTTT.

This clonotype was counted at least ten times. The gene calls are TRBV12-3 or TRBV12-4 and TRBJ2-1; the match to TRBD1 covers 7 bases. There are 15 residues in the CDR3. V was clipped by 6 bases and J by 3 bases; unmatched bases: 8. CDR3 DNA: TGTGCCAGCAGCTTGAGACAGGGTAACTACAATGAGCAGTTCTTC. Encoded protein: CASSLRQGNYNEQFF.

This clonotype was observed a few times. CDR3 sequence reads: CAISDTGVLANEQFF. CDR3 coding DNA: TGTGCCATCAGTGATACCGGGGTCTTGGCCAATGAGCAGTTCTTC. The chain recombines TRBV10-3 with TRBJ2-1; D might be TRBD2 (5 bases). Trimming stripped 3 bases from V and 6 bases from J, with 15 bases between. Germline values: CDR1 ENHRY, CDR2 SYGVKD. This CDR3 comprises 15 residues.

This clonotype was counted a few times. V gene TRBV7-2 combines with J gene TRBJ1-3; D gene unclear. The ends were cut back, 2 bases at V and 2 bases at J, with 7 bases in the middle. CDR1 and CDR2 from the germline V gene are SGHTA and FQGNSA. This CDR3 contains 14 residues. CDR3 DNA: TGTGCCAGCAGCTTACGGGATACTGGAAACACCATATATTTT. Encoded protein: CASSLRDTGNTIYF.

The table lists this clonotype with a few counts. The CDR3 coding sequence is TGTGCCAGCAGTGAGGCTAGCGGGGGGGTCGACACAGATACGCAGTATTTT. The encoded protein is CASSEASGGVDTDTQYF. The chain recombines TRBV6-4 with TRBJ2-3; 12 bases line up with TRBD2. The CDR3 is 17 residues long. V lost 3 bases to trimming and J lost 2 bases; unmatched junction nucleotides: 6. Germline V CDR1 and CDR2: MRHNA, SNTAGT.

This clonotype was observed a single time. This chain joins TRBV7-2 and TRBJ2-3, with 7 bases that match TRBD2. The CDR3 is made up of 15 amino acids. The V segment lost 5 bases and the J segment 5 bases; nucleotides outside the gene matches: 10. Germline lookup yields CDR1 SGHTA and CDR2 FQGNSA. This chain's CDR3 is CASSPSGGSGDTQYF. The CDR3 nucleotides read TGTGCCAGCAGCCCATCGGGCGGGAGCGGAGATACGCAGTATTTT.

This clonotype appeared a few times. CDR3 DNA sequence: TGCGCCAGCTCTCAGAGTTCCACCGGGGAGCTGTTTTTT. This gives the protein CASSQSSTGELFF. The V call is TRBV10-1, the J call TRBJ2-2, with no clear D. The CDR3 contains 13 residues. The V end lost 8 bases, the J end lost 4 bases, and 11 bases lay between the germline ends. Germline V gene lookup returns CDR1 WNHNN and CDR2 SYGVQD (reference sequence).

The chain links TRBV11-2 to TRBJ2-3; D may be TRBD1 or TRBD2 (5 bases each). The CDR3 runs 16 residues. The germline CDR1 and CDR2 sequences are SGHAT and FQNNGV. Trimming cost V 3 bases and J 3 bases, with 16 bases left between them. CDR3 region: CASSLGPGLETDTQYF. The CDR3 DNA reads as TGTGCCAGCAGCTTGGGACCAGGGTTGGAGACAGATACGCAGTATTTT. The full variable domain, completed using reference TRBV11-2 and TRBJ2-3, is EAGVAQSPRYKIIEKRQSVAFWCNPISGHATLYWYQQILGQGPKLLIQFQNNGVVDDSQLPKDRFSAERLKGVDSTLKIQPAKLEDSAVYLCASSLGPGLETDTQYFGPGTRLTVL.

With respect to this clonotype: The junction departs from the called germline gene at one end, perhaps through a read error. The chain couples TRBV20-1 to TRBJ1-1; TRBD1 matches at 7 bases. The CDR3 spans 16 residues. The germline V gene has CDR1 DFQATT and CDR2 SNEGSKA (reference sequence). The CDR3 nucleotides are TGCTGTGCTAGCGAATGGGGACAGCCCCAGAACACTGAAGCTTTCTTT. Translating gives CCASEWGQPQNTEAFF.

At least ten counts were recorded for this clonotype. The rearrangement uses TRBV11-2 and TRBJ2-5, with D possibly being TRBD1 (5 bases). The CDR3 loop spans 13 amino acids. The V end was cut by 5 bases, the J end by 4 bases, with 11 bases between. Looked up from germline, CDR1 is SGHAT and CDR2 is FQNNGV. This CDR3 is CASSPGWGETQYF. CDR3 in DNA: TGTGCCAGCAGCCCAGGGTGGGGAGAGACCCAGTACTTC.

The gene calls are TRBV18 and TRBJ2-2, with D perhaps matching TRBD1 or TRBD2 (5 bases each). The CDR3 is made up of 18 amino acids. V was shortened by 5 bases and J by 0 bases, with 19 bases between the two germline ends. Looked up from germline, CDR1 is KGHSH and CDR2 is LQKENI. CDR3 residues: CASSSLLPRGANTGELFF. CDR3 in DNA: TGTGCCAGCTCATCCCTACTACCGCGAGGGGCGAACACCGGGGAGCTGTTTTTT.

CDR3 residues: CASSPPLAGLSYNEQFF. The DNA of the CDR3 is TGTGCCAGCTCACCACCCCTAGCGGGATTATCCTACAATGAGCAGTTCTTC. The genes are TRBV18 and TRBJ2-1; 9 positions match TRBD2. This CDR3 has 17 amino acids. Trimming took 0 bases from V and 1 from J; bases not matched to a gene: 4. Germline V lookup: CDR1 KGHSH, CDR2 LQKENI.

This rearrangement joins TRBV20-1 to TRBJ1-1, with unresolved D. The CDR3 runs to 14 residues. V lost 7 bases and J lost 6, with 21 bases in between. The V gene's germline CDR1 is DFQATT and CDR2 SNEGSKA (reference sequence). In nucleotides, the CDR3 is TGCAGTGTTCCTTATGCTATAACCGGCTCTGAAGCTTTCTTT. Translated: CSVPYAITGSEAFF.

The chain joins TRBV7-9 to TRBJ2-7, with 10 positions matching TRBD1. This CDR3 region has 12 residues. CDR1 SEHNR and CDR2 FQNEAQ come from the germline V gene (reference sequence). With 5 bases clipped from V and 7 bases from J, the junction kept 2 bases outside the gene matches. The DNA of the CDR3 is TGTGCCAGCAGCGGGACAGGGGTTGAGCAGTACTTC. Translation gives CASSGTGVEQYF.

This sequence joins TRBV3-1 and TRBJ2-7; no firm D call. Germline V gives CDR1 LGHDT, CDR2 YNNKEL (reference sequence). The CDR3 consists of 15 residues. The V gene lost 2 bases and the J gene lost 3 bases, with 14 bases spanning the gap. The CDR3 DNA reads TGTGCCAGCAGCCAATCTGCTCGGCACCTCTACGAGCAGTACTTC. Translating gives CASSQSARHLYEQYF.

V gene TRBV12-3 or TRBV12-4 combines with J gene TRBJ2-1; perhaps TRBD2 as D (5 bases). CDR3 size: 12 residues. V was pared by 2 bases and J by 9 bases, with 8 bases between. The CDR3 bases are TGTGCCAGCAGTTTAATAGCGAGTGAGCAGTTCTTC. The encoded protein is CASSLIASEQFF.

The chain carries TRBV27 and TRBJ1-1, with D uncertain. The V end lost 6 bases, the J end lost 1 base, and 12 bases lay between the germline ends. CDR3 length: 14 residues. Germline V gene lookup returns CDR1 MNHEY and CDR2 SMNVEV (reference sequence). CDR3: CASRLGRSNTEAFF. CDR3 DNA sequence: TGTGCCAGCAGATTAGGACGGTCGAACACTGAAGCTTTCTTT.

The chain joins TRBV3-1 to TRBJ1-1, with D unresolved. CDR1 and CDR2 (germline): LGHDT, YNNKEL (reference sequence). The CDR3 spans 14 residues. V shed 2 bases and J shed 11 bases, with 18 bases lying between them. CDR3 sequence: CASSQPSSGWRAFF. The DNA of the CDR3 is TGTGCCAGCAGCCAACCATCATCGGGGTGGAGGGCTTTCTTT.

This clonotype was counted a few times. The chain couples TRBV7-8 to TRBJ2-7; D tentatively reads TRBD1 or TRBD2 (5 bases each). Germline loops: CDR1 SGHVS, CDR2 FQNEAQ. There are 16 residues in the CDR3. Trimming stripped 5 bases from V and 2 bases from J, with 19 bases between. CDR3 bases: TGTGCCAGCAGCCCTGGGGGTACTACCGGTACCTACGAGCAGTACTTC. Protein sequence: CASSPGGTTGTYEQYF.

This clonotype was seen more than once but under ten times. The rearrangement links TRBV27 to TRBJ2-1, with D uncertain. The V gene lost 5 bases and the J gene lost 3 bases, with 11 bases spanning the gap. CDR3 length: 14 amino acids. The germline V gene encodes CDR1 MNHEY and CDR2 SMNVEV (reference sequence). CDR3 sequence (DNA): TGTGCCAGCAGTGCCCGGTTCCACTACAATGAGCAGTTCTTC. Protein sequence: CASSARFHYNEQFF.

At least ten counts were recorded for this clonotype. V and J are TRBV5-1 and TRBJ1-4; the D is unclear. Looked up from germline, CDR1 is SGHRS and CDR2 is YFSETQ. The V end lost 0 bases, the J end lost 8 bases, and 11 bases lay between the germline ends. The CDR3 totals 14 residues. Here the CDR3 DNA reads TGCGCCAGCAGCTTGGAATTTGACGGGGAAAAACTGTTTTTT. As protein: CASSLEFDGEKLFF.

This clonotype showed up many times. The V and J genes are TRBV12-3 or TRBV12-4 and TRBJ1-1; unclear D gene. V lost 5 bases, J lost 4 bases, and 17 bases lay in between. This CDR3 is built from 15 residues. For the CDR3, the DNA is TGTGCCAGCAGTCCCATGCATGGGGAGGGCACTGAAGCTTTCTTT. It yields the protein CASSPMHGEGTEAFF.

This rearrangement joins TRBV10-2 to TRBJ2-6, with no clear D. Germline V gene sequence: CDR1 WSHSY, CDR2 SAAADI. CDR3 length: 16 amino acids. V lost 4 bases and J 0 bases, leaving 10 bases between the germline ends. This CDR3 reads CASSGTPLSGANVLTF. The DNA for the CDR3 is TGCGCCAGCAGTGGGACCCCTCTCTCTGGGGCCAACGTCCTGACTTTC.

As concerns this clonotype: It may be a read error: a sequence one base away is much more abundant. The genes are TRBV5-6 and TRBJ1-1, with D unresolved. Germline CDR1 SGHDT, CDR2 YYEEEE. This CDR3 spans 13 amino acids. The CDR3 sequence: CTSSFRGYTEAFF. The DNA for the CDR3 is TGTACCAGCAGTTTCCGTGGGTACACTGAAGCTTTCTTT.

This clonotype has a handful of counts. The chain joins TRBV2 to TRBJ2-1, with 9 bases matching TRBD2. The CDR3 has 14 residues. CDR1 SNHLY and CDR2 FYNNEI come from the germline V gene. V lost 8 bases and J lost 2; bases outside the gene matches: 4. The CDR3 coding sequence is TGTGCCAGCGTTAGACTAGCGGCCTACAATGAGCAGTTCTTC. Translation gives CASVRLAAYNEQFF.

J is TRBJ2-5 and V is TRBV11-2; 11 positions agree with TRBD2. Unmatched junction bases numbered 5, after V lost 4 bases and J lost 4 bases. Germline V gives CDR1 SGHAT, CDR2 FQNNGV. This CDR3 contains 15 residues. The CDR3 nucleotides read TGTGCCAGCAGCTGGGACGGACTAGCGGGAGAGACCCAGTACTTC. It translates to CASSWDGLAGETQYF.